This T cell receptor (beta chain) was captured in a study of T cells in Graves' hyperthyroidism and ophthalmopathy (dated by TCRdb to about 2019). Describing the broader study: To identify distinguishing TCR V-J signatures, a discovery cohort of around 100 patients was used, comprising 43 with Graves' ophthalmopathy and 55 to 65 with stable Graves' hyperthyroidism. Whether ophthalmopathy could be predicted prospectively was tested in an independent validation cohort made up of under 20 hyperthyroidism patients plus 17 patients who later progressed to ophthalmopathy. For training and testing, the roughly 97 patients in the discovery cohort were randomly divided in a 7:3 ratio. In about 6 Graves' hyperthyroidism patients, the study also compared T-cell repertoires from thyroid tissue with T-cell repertoires from blood. After blood sampling, hyperthyroidism patients were treated with methimazole at a starting dose of 30 mg daily, and ophthalmopathy patients were treated with high-dose intravenous methylprednisolone. The paper reports TCR Vbeta CDR3 sequencing of 135 peripheral blood samples: approximately 43 ophthalmopathy, fewer than 80 hyperthyroidism and roughly 17 progressor patients.

Summary of the overall study and its limitations: Most expanded thyroid clonotypes (frequency above 0.001) were also detected in blood, a finding suggesting that blood repertoires may reflect thyroid immune responses. Sample size was not statistically predetermined, and investigators were not blinded to group allocation. In validation, the model predicted progression to ophthalmopathy with approximately 69% sensitivity and 72% to 85% specificity, a median of around six months before onset. A 13 V-J signature model separated ophthalmopathy from stable hyperthyroidism, with over 85% sensitivity and roughly 82% specificity in cross-validation and 80%/75% in testing.

Amplification of TCR beta CDR3 regions was carried out from RNA transcripts. The TCR CDR3 was subjected to a first round of RT-PCR using the HTBI primer set and the Qiagen OneStep RT-PCR kit. A second multiplex PCR round built the libraries, followed by size selection and purification. The libraries were sequenced on an Illumina HiSeq2000 using paired-end 100 bp reads. The authors' analysis ran thus. SOAPnuke was used to process the raw data, throwing out any read that contained adapters or uncalled bases, had a mean Phred below 15, or lacked an exact constant-primer or identifier match. COPE v1.2.5 was used to merge the high-quality paired reads, and each unique nucleotide sequence was defined as a clonotype. MiTCR v1.1 was used to align clonotypes to the IMGT TRBV, TRBD and TRBJ reference segments. The analysis included only V-J combinations with a frequency above 0.0001, which together covered roughly 99% of the repertoires. The TCS score was defined as F50 (clonal expansion) divided by E x V (chaos), with BLOSUM62-based TCRdist calculated between CDR3 peptides within each V-J. Welch's t-statistics and random forest reduced 450 to 600 V-J features to 13, which were used in a naive Bayes classifier (R e1071). Thyroid-blood repertoire similarity was quantified with the Morisita-Horn index. TCRdb itself trimmed the public reads at Q25 with fastp, ran MiXCR and retained productive beta chains. All rows with the same CDR3 protein become a single entry with the most common DNA and genes. TCRdb's processing, not the study's, gives the V and J calls here. Within this sample are around 600,000 distinct CDR3 sequences, with just under 45% of them counted one time only. 6.5% to 9% of the sample comes from the top ten.

Comments on this clonotype: Which antigen it targets is not known. The record has no base qualities; no much larger clone is one base away.

Looking up the germline V gene yields CDR1 SQVTM and CDR2 ANQGSEA. V and J are truncated by 6 bases and 8 bases respectively, leaving an intervening sequence of 13 bases. The CDR3, from cysteine to phenylalanine, totals 12 residues. Of the read, only the CDR3 DNA is kept; its 36 bases are in frame from base 1. Any patient with an uncontrolled infection, another autoimmune disease, pregnancy or lactation was excluded. Clinical symptoms, serum thyroxine and TRAb, thyroid ultrasound, and orbital computed tomography formed the basis for the diagnoses. Total RNA was extracted with Trizol reagent, and quality was checked on an Agilent 2100 Bioanalyzer.

The sequenced material came from peripheral blood or thyroid tissue (not recorded which). The receptor chain draws on TRBV29-1 and TRBJ1-4; the D region possibly corresponds to TRBD1 (6 bases align). The receptor was derived from an adult man with Graves' disease, either hyperthyroidism or ophthalmopathy (not recorded which). The CDR3 region has the sequence CSVASGTEKLFF. The nucleotide sequence reads TGCAGCGTAGCTTCCGGGACAGAAAAACTGTTTTTT. Beyond the CDR3, the reference TRBV29-1 and TRBJ1-4 genes provide the residues; the full variable domain reads: SAVISQKPSRDICQRGTSLTIQCQVDSQVTMMFWYRQQPGQSLTLIATANQGSEATYESGFVIDKFPISRPNLTFSTLTVSNMSPEDSSIYLCSVASGTEKLFFGSGTQLSVL.